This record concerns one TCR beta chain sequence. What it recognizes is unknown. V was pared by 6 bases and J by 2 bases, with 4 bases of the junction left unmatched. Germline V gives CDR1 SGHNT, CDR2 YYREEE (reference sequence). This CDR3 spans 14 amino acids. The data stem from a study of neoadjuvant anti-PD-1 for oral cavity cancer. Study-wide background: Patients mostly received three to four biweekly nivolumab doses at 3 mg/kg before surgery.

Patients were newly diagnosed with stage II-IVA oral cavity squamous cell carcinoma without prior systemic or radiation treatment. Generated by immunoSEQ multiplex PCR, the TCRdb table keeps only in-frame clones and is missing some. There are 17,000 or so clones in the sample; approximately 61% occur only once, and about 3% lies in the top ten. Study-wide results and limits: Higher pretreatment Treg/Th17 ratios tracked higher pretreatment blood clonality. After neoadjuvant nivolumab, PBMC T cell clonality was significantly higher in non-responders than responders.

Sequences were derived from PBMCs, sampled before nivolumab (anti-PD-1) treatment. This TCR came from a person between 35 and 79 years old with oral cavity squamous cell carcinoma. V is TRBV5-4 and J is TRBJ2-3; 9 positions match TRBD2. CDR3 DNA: TGTGCCAGCACCCTAGCGGGGATCACAGATACGCAGTATTTT. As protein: CASTLAGITDTQYF.